This TCR beta chain is from a study of shared clonotypes between healthy human individuals. Study-level results: Naive CD4 clonotypes were shared across a few donors at about 5.3%.

As regards this clone: Antigen specificity is unknown.

The assay was immunoSEQ multiplex PCR, and TCRdb's table has in-frame clones only and misses some. The sample contains more than 1.2 million clones, 98% to 99% of which appear only once. The donors, all of them Caucasian adults, lived in Nashville, Tennessee. The V end was cut by 5 bases, the J end by 5 bases, with 22 bases between. The CDR3 spans 17 residues. Germline lookup yields CDR1 SGHTA and CDR2 FQGNSA. The chain employs TRBV7-2 and TRBJ1-5; weak D call: TRBD1 (5 bases). The sequence came from a man aged 25 to 40 in good health. Material for sequencing was naive CD4+ T cells sorted from blood. Subset described: CD45RA+ positively selected. In nucleotides, the CDR3 is TGTGCCAGCAGCGTTACGGCGGGGCTGGGGGGTGATCAGCCCCAGCATTTT. As protein: CASSVTAGLGGDQPQHF.